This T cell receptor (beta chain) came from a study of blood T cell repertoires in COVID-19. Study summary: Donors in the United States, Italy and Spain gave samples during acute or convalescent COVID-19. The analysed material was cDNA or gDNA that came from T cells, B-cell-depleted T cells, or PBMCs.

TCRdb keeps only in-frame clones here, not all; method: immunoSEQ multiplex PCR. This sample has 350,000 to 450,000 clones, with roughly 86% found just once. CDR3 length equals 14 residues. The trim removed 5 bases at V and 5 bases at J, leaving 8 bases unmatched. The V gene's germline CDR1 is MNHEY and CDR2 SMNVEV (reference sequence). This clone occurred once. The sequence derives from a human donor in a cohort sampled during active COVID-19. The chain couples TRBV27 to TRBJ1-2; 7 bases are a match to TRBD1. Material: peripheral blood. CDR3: CASSAINRGYGYTF. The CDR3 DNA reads TGTGCCAGCAGTGCGATTAACAGGGGTTATGGCTACACCTTC.